The 6 T cell receptor beta chains below all came from one sample that was sequenced in a study of siplizumab effects on memory and regulatory T cells (dated by TCRdb to the late 2010s). The library came from the immunoSEQ multiplex PCR assay. In its TCRdb copy, this immuneACCESS table keeps in-frame sequences only and misses some clones. Where compared with another copy, unresolved V genes explain less than half of these, and the others have no known cause. In this sample the table shows 70,000 to 100,000 clones, roughly 93% of which occur a single time. The top ten clonotypes cover around 6.5% of the sample. Sequencing input: CD8+ T cells sorted from blood. The source is a human donor in good health.

This clone was observed once. The chain recombines TRBV9 with TRBJ2-1, with a tentative D call TRBD2 (5 bases). V lost 0 bases to trimming and J lost 2 bases, with 18 bases between them. CDR1 and CDR2 from the germline V gene are SGDLS and YYNGEE. The CDR3 consists of 18 residues. The CDR3 sequence: CASSVDYPPLEAYNEQFF. CDR3 bases: TGTGCCAGCAGCGTAGATTACCCCCCACTAGAAGCCTACAATGAGCAGTTCTTC.

This clone was seen just once. The junction differs from germline at one of its ends, possibly a read error. The chain recombines TRBV6-1 with TRBJ2-1, with D possibly being TRBD2 (7 bases). CDR1 is MNHNS, CDR2 SASEGT, per germline. The CDR3 is 14 amino acids. In DNA form, the CDR3 reads TGTGCCAGCAGTCAAGGGGGGGGGTACATTGAGCAGTTCTTC. Protein sequence: CASSQGGGYIEQFF.

The chain has TRBV7-3 and TRBJ1-6; D is unclear. The CDR3 extends over 13 amino acids. Germline loops: CDR1 SGHTA, CDR2 FQGTGA. V was shortened by 3 bases and J by 9 bases, with 9 bases between the two germline ends. CDR3 sequence reads: CASSFSGGSPLHF. CDR3 bases: TGTGCCAGCAGCTTTTCGGGTGGTTCACCCCTCCACTTT.

As DNA, the CDR3 is TGCGCCAGCAGCCAAGGGGGTGGTTCTGGAAACACCATATATTTT. Translated, it gives CASSQGGGSGNTIYF. V and J are TRBV4-1 and TRBJ1-3; D not resolved. This CDR3 contains 15 residues. Trimming pared 1 base from V and 1 base from J, leaving 8 bases between. Germline V gene lookup returns CDR1 MGHRA and CDR2 YSYEKL.

This chain joins TRBV5-4 and TRBJ1-1; D perhaps matches TRBD1 (5 bases). The CDR3 is 14 residues long. Germline CDR1 reads SGHNT; CDR2 reads YYREEE (reference sequence). The V gene lost 5 bases and the J gene lost 0 bases, with 11 bases spanning the gap. CDR3 residues: CASSPGLLNTEAFF. The DNA for the CDR3 is TGTGCCAGCAGTCCGGGACTCTTGAACACTGAAGCTTTCTTT.

The chain joins TRBV6-1 to TRBJ1-1, with a tentative D call TRBD1 (6 bases). CDR1 is MNHNS, CDR2 SASEGT, per germline. This CDR3 region has 13 residues. V lost 6 bases, J lost 4 bases, and 12 bases lay in between. CDR3 bases: TGTGCCAGCAGCGAACCAGGGGTCACTGAAGCTTTCTTT. The encoded protein is CASSEPGVTEAFF.